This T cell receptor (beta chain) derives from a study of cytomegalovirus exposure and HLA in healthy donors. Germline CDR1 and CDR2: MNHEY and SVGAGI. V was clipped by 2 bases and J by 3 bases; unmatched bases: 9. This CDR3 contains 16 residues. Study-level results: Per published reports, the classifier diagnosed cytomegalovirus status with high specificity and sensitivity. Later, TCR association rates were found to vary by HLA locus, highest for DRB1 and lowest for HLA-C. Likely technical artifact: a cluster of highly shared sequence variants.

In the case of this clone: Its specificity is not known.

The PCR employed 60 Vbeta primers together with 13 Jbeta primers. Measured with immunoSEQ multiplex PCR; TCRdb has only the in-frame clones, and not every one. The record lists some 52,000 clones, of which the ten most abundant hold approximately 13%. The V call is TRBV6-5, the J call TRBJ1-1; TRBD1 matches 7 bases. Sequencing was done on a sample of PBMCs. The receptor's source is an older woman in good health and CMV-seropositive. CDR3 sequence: CASSYTGARMDTEAFF. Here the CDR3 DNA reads TGTGCCAGCAGTTACACAGGGGCGAGGATGGACACTGAAGCTTTCTTT.